The 8 T cell receptor beta chains presented below share a single source sample, sequenced in a study of CD8 T cells in Susac syndrome. Random hexamers served to reverse transcribe roughly 0.5 to 1 ug RNA. TCRdb called the immunoSEQ multiplex PCR reads again in MiXCR, with one record for every CDR3 protein. The sample records around 59,000 distinct CDR3 sequences, around nine tenths being singletons. Sequenced sample: CD8+ T cells from PBMCs. These receptors originate from a human donor in good health.

The chain carries TRBV12-3 or TRBV12-4 and TRBJ2-2, with 8 bases aligning to TRBD2. The CDR3 sequence is 16 residues long. With V trimmed by 5 bases and J by 6 bases, 11 bases remained unmatched. This CDR3 reads CASSPFSGGAAGELFF. In DNA form, the CDR3 reads TGTGCCAGCAGTCCATTTTCGGGGGGGGCGGCCGGGGAGCTGTTTTTT.

This clonotype came up a few times. This chain uses TRBV2 with TRBJ1-1; D gene ambiguous. In germline, CDR1 is SNHLY, CDR2 FYNNEI. The CDR3 length is 10 residues. V gave up 6 bases and J gave up 1 base, with 0 bases separating them. The CDR3 is CASRNTEAFF. In nucleotides, the CDR3 is TGTGCCAGCAGGAACACTGAAGCTTTCTTT.

The chain combines TRBV7-9 with TRBJ2-6, with D perhaps matching TRBD1 (5 bases). The CDR3 consists of 15 residues. V shed 5 bases and J shed 3 bases, with 11 bases lying between them. Looked up from germline, CDR1 is SEHNR and CDR2 is FQNEAQ (reference sequence). CDR3 nucleotide sequence: TGTGCCAGCAGCGAAGGGGCGTTTGGGGCCAACGTCCTGACTTTC. Its translation: CASSEGAFGANVLTF.

The chain has TRBV9 and TRBJ1-1; the match to TRBD1 covers 11 bases. The CDR3 is 15 amino acids. With V trimmed by 3 bases and J by 4 bases, 5 bases remained unmatched. Germline assignment: CDR1 SGDLS and CDR2 YYNGEE. The CDR3 nucleotides are TGTGCCAGCAGCGCCGGGGACAGGGGGAGCACTGAAGCTTTCTTT. It encodes CASSAGDRGSTEAFF. Together with reference TRBV9 and TRBJ1-1, the CDR3 gives the full variable domain: DSGVTQTPKHLITATGQRVTLRCSPRSGDLSVYWYQQSLDQGLQFLIQYYNGEERAKGNILERFSAQQFPDLHSELNLSSLELGDSALYFCASSAGDRGSTEAFFGQGTRLTVV.

The chain is built from TRBV13 and TRBJ1-5; maybe TRBD1 (6 bases). Germline V gene sequence: CDR1 PRHDT, CDR2 FYEKMQ (reference sequence). There are 14 residues in the CDR3. Trimming left V 5 bases short and J 2 bases short, with 10 bases between. Written as DNA, the CDR3 is TGTGCCAGCAGCATCAGGGGTGGCAATCAGCCCCAGCATTTT. This encodes CASSIRGGNQPQHF.

The CDR3 DNA reads TGTGCCAGCAGTCCGGGCTACTCCTACGAGCAGTACTTC. Protein: CASSPGYSYEQYF. This chain uses TRBV12-3 or TRBV12-4 with TRBJ2-7; D is unclear. This CDR3 is built from 13 residues. The ends were cut back, 5 bases at V and 0 bases at J, with 8 bases in the middle.

The chain employs TRBV5-1 and TRBJ2-3; D call uncertain. Germline-derived CDR1 and CDR2 are SGHRS and YFSETQ. V dropped 0 bases and J dropped 2 bases, with 10 bases sitting between them. The CDR3 sequence is 15 residues long. The CDR3 here is CASSLDHSSTDTQYF. The CDR3 nucleotides read TGCGCCAGCAGCTTGGATCACAGCTCCACAGATACGCAGTATTTT.

The chain combines TRBV4-2 with TRBJ1-2, with TRBD1 as a possible D gene (6 bases). CDR1 LGHNA and CDR2 YNFKEQ come from the germline V gene. The ends were cut back, 0 bases at V and 5 bases at J, with 13 bases in the middle. The CDR3 loop spans 15 amino acids. CDR3: CASSQEEGESYGYTF. CDR3 nucleotides: TGTGCCAGCAGCCAAGAGGAGGGGGAGTCTTATGGCTACACCTTC.